Presented here are 13 T cell receptor beta chains from one specimen sequenced in a study of T cell responses to AZD1222 COVID-19 vaccine. Method: immunoSEQ multiplex PCR; TCRdb's copy keeps in-frame clones and lacks some. The table shows fewer than 100,000 clones, with 70% to 90% occurring only once. The specimen was peripheral blood, collected on day 0 of AZD1222 vaccination. Every receptor here comes from an adult in good health.

This clone was observed a single time. This CDR3 is also generated by other DNA sequences in the sample. This sequence joins TRBV3-1 (or the pseudogene TRBV3-2) and TRBJ2-5; D is undetermined. V lost 1 base and J 2 bases, leaving 2 bases between the germline ends. The CDR3 extends over 12 amino acids. Germline assignment: CDR1 LGHDT and CDR2 YNNKEL (reference sequence). The CDR3 loop reads CASSQGQETQYF. DNA for the CDR3: TGTGCCAGCAGCCAAGGGCAAGAGACCCAGTACTTC.

The chain employs TRBV7-2 and TRBJ2-1; 13 bases match TRBD2. V lost 1 base, J lost 4 bases, and 10 bases stayed unmatched. Looked up from germline, CDR1 is SGHTA and CDR2 is FQGNSA. The CDR3 spans 19 residues. The CDR3 reads CASSLVTPGLAGLYNEQFF. CDR3 bases: TGTGCCAGCAGCTTAGTTACCCCGGGACTAGCGGGACTATACAATGAGCAGTTCTTC.

This chain connects TRBV4-3 to TRBJ2-1, with 9 bases matching TRBD2. The germline gives CDR1 LGHNA, CDR2 YSLEER. V was pared by 2 bases and J by 3 bases, with 5 bases of the junction left unmatched. CDR3 length: 16 amino acids. CDR3 in amino acids: CASSQPGLAHYNEQFF. As DNA, the CDR3 is TGCGCCAGCAGCCAACCGGGACTAGCACACTACAATGAGCAGTTCTTC.

The chain couples TRBV4-2 to TRBJ2-3; maybe TRBD2 (6 bases). The CDR3 extends over 13 amino acids. Germline CDR1 is LGHNA and CDR2 is YNFKEQ. V was trimmed by 3 bases and J by 10 bases, leaving 14 bases between them. The CDR3 region is CASSQETSQAQYF. CDR3 in DNA: TGTGCCAGCAGCCAGGAGACTAGTCAGGCGCAGTATTTT.

This clone was seen once. CDR3 sequence (DNA): TGTGCCACCAGCAGAGTAGCGGGAGAAGTGGATACGCAGTATTTT. Translated: CATSRVAGEVDTQYF. This chain connects TRBV15 to TRBJ2-3; 9 bases match TRBD2. Germline V gene lookup returns CDR1 LNHNV and CDR2 YYDKDF (reference sequence). The CDR3 consists of 15 residues. The trim removed 1 base at V and 6 bases at J, leaving 5 bases unmatched.

The chain links TRBV4-2 to TRBJ1-1; 8 nucleotides match TRBD1. After removal of 3 bases from V and 3 bases from J, the junction contained 6 bases not matched to a gene. This CDR3 contains 15 residues. Per germline, CDR1 LGHNA and CDR2 YNFKEQ. The CDR3, as DNA: TGTGCCAGCAGCCAGGAGACAGGGGTAGACACTGAAGCTTTCTTT. It codes for CASSQETGVDTEAFF.

This chain joins TRBV6-2 or TRBV6-3 and TRBJ2-3; D ambiguous. The CDR3 spans 14 residues. The V gene lost 2 bases and the J gene lost 4 bases, with 10 bases spanning the gap. Germline CDR1 and CDR2: MNHEY and SVGEGT. CDR3 nucleotide sequence: TGTGCCAGCAGTTACCCCGCATCTGCAGATACGCAGTATTTT. Its protein product is CASSYPASADTQYF.

In its sample, this clone was seen once. The DNA for the CDR3 is TGTGCTAGTGGTTTGGGACAGGGGAACACTGAAGCTTTCTTT. Amino acid sequence: CASGLGQGNTEAFF. The chain links TRBV12-5 to TRBJ1-1; TRBD1 aligns across 7 bases. The V gene's germline CDR1 is LGHNT and CDR2 FRNRAP. V shed 1 base and J 1 base; nucleotides not matched to a gene: 0. The CDR3 runs to 14 residues. Full variable domain (outside the CDR3, taken from reference TRBV12-5 and TRBJ1-1): DARVTQTPRHKVTEMGQEVTMRCQPILGHNTVFWYRQTMMQGLELLAYFRNRAPLDDSGMPKDRFSAEMPDATLATLKIQPSEPRDSAVYFCASGLGQGNTEAFFGQGTRLTVV.

The chain employs TRBV6-5 and TRBJ1-1; the D gene is possibly TRBD1 (6 bases). The V gene's germline CDR1 is MNHEY and CDR2 SVGAGI. V was pared by 7 bases and J by 8 bases, with 17 bases between. The length of the CDR3 is 13 residues. The CDR3 here is CASKKGQGGEAFF. The CDR3 DNA reads as TGTGCCAGCAAAAAGGGACAAGGAGGGGAAGCTTTCTTT.

This sequence joins TRBV4-1 and TRBJ1-6; 9 bases line up with TRBD1. From germline, CDR1 is MGHRA and CDR2 YSYEKL. V was pared by 4 bases and J by 4 bases, with 2 bases of the junction left unmatched. The CDR3 runs to 15 residues. This CDR3 is CASSLGTGYNSPLHF. The CDR3 DNA follows: TGCGCCAGCAGCCTCGGGACAGGGTATAATTCACCCCTCCACTTT.

This rearrangement joins TRBV28 to TRBJ2-5; TRBD1 agrees at 7 bases. Germline V gives CDR1 MDHEN, CDR2 SYDVKM. V trimming: 10 bases; J trimming: 2 bases; junction bases outside the gene matches: 4. This CDR3 region has 12 residues. CDR3 sequence reads: CAITGEQETQYF. The CDR3 nucleotides are TGTGCCATTACAGGGGAACAAGAGACCCAGTACTTC.

The chain couples TRBV10-3 to TRBJ2-1; TRBD1 is a possible D gene (5 bases). The CDR3 loop spans 17 amino acids. V was clipped by 4 bases and J by 0 bases, with 16 bases between them. The germline CDR1 and CDR2 sequences are ENHRY and SYGVKD. CDR3 sequence reads: CAISAVGASLSYNEQFF. The DNA of the CDR3 is TGTGCCATCAGTGCCGTTGGGGCGTCTCTCTCCTACAATGAGCAGTTCTTC.

The CDR3 protein is CASSQDMGYTGELFF. The CDR3 bases are TGCGCCAGCAGCCAAGATATGGGATACACCGGGGAGCTGTTTTTT. The rearrangement uses TRBV4-3 and TRBJ2-2; D remains ambiguous. Looked up from germline, CDR1 is LGHNA and CDR2 is YSLEER. The V end lost 0 bases, the J end lost 3 bases, and 8 bases lay between the germline ends. The CDR3 covers 15 residues.